The present entry profiles one TCR beta chain with its context. Treatment reported: oral pan-JAK inhibitor, 5-10 mg twice daily. This sample is part of a study of CD8+ T cells in alopecia areata. Study as a whole: Tofacitinib treatment spanned 6 to 18 months, with 6 months off drug afterward.

CDR1 is SQVTM and CDR2 is ANQGSEA in the germline V gene. The CDR3 consists of 15 residues. V shed 4 bases and J shed 6 bases, with 20 bases lying between them. Sequencing used cDNA as its template, made by extracting RNA and reverse transcribing it. The assay was immunoSEQ multiplex PCR, and TCRdb's table has in-frame clones only and misses some. The sample has under 200,000 clones, around 60% seen once; the top ten hold 12% to 15%. This clonotype was obtained from a human donor with alopecia areata. The rearrangement links TRBV29-1 to TRBJ2-3; D possibly corresponds to TRBD1 (6 bases). The source material was CD4+ T cells sorted from blood, sampled at week 24, from a patient treated with tofacitinib. DNA of the CDR3: TGCAGCGTTGGGGGTGGGCAACAGGGTTCGGATACGCAGTATTTT. Translation: CSVGGGQQGSDTQYF.